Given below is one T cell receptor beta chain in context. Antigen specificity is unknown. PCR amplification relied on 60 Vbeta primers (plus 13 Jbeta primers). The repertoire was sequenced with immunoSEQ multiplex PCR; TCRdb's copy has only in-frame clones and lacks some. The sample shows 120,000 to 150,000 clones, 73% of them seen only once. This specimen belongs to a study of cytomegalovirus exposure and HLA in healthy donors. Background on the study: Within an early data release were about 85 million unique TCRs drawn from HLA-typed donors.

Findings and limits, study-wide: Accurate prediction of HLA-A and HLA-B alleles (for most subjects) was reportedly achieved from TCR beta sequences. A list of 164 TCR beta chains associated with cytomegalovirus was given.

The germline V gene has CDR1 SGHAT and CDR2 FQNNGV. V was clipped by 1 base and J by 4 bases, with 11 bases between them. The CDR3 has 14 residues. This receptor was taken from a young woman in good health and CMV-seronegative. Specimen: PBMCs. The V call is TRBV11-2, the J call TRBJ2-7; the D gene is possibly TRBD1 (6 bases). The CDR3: CASSLGGLGYEQYF. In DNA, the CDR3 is TGTGCCAGCAGCTTAGGGGGGCTAGGATACGAGCAGTACTTC.